The clone carrying this TCR beta chain was counted only a few times. Excluded: other autoimmune disease, uncontrolled infection, pregnancy or lactation. These data belong to a study of Graves' ophthalmopathy and Graves' hyperthyroidism. For the study at large: Peripheral blood sampling preceded any treatment and occurred at initial diagnosis.

The authors amplified TCR beta CDR3 regions from RNA transcripts. RT-PCR with HTBI primers came first, then second-round multiplex PCR. TCRdb analysed the multiplex PCR reads with MiXCR anew, one entry per CDR3 protein. The sample has some 750,000 distinct CDR3 sequences; 40% are singletons. V shed 2 bases and J shed 0 bases, with 20 bases lying between them. The CDR3 contains 19 residues. The germline CDR1 and CDR2 sequences are SGHVT and SQSDAQ. This TCR was recovered from an adult man with Graves' ophthalmopathy. The chain carries TRBV7-4 and TRBJ1-5; no reliable D call. The sample comprised peripheral blood. In DNA, the CDR3 is TGTGCCAGCAGCTTACTCGGTGGGAGAGGGCGGTATAGCAATCAGCCCCAGCATTTT. Translating it yields CASSLLGGRGRYSNQPQHF. Combining the CDR3 with reference TRBV7-4 and TRBJ1-5 gives the whole variable domain GAGVSQSPRYKVAKRGRDVALRCDSISGHVTLYWYRQTLGQGSEVLTYSQSDAQRDKSGRPSGRFSAERPERSVSTLKIQRTEQGDSAVYLCASSLLGGRGRYSNQPQHFGDGTRLSIL.